This T cell receptor (beta chain) is drawn from a study of shared clonotypes between healthy human individuals. The assay was run at deep level. The protocol was immunoSEQ multiplex PCR, while the TCRdb copy is restricted to in-frame clones and leaves out a portion. The sample lists some 1,600,000 clones; approximately 98% were seen once. Regarding the study as a whole: Naive subsets tended to show greater estimated richness than memory subsets.

Germline CDR1 reads ENHRY; CDR2 reads SYGVKD. This CDR3 has 15 amino acids. Trimming took off 3 bases at V and 0 bases at J, with 9 bases between the two ends. As concerns this clone: Its antigen remains unknown.

The source material was naive CD4+ T cells sorted from blood. The subset here: CD45RA+ positively selected. The chain has TRBV10-3 and TRBJ2-1; D is unresolved. This receptor was obtained from a man under 40 in good health. In DNA, the CDR3 is TGTGCCATCAGTGATGCGTCAGCCTCCTACAATGAGCAGTTCTTC. Protein: CAISDASASYNEQFF.